One TCR beta chain is described in this entry. The antigen is not known. Only in-frame clones appear in the TCRdb table, and some are missing; sequencing was by immunoSEQ multiplex PCR. This repertoire shows 6,000 or so clones, approximately 87% found once; its top ten account for around 5%. The entry originates in a study of T cell clonotyping in hematopoietic cell transplantation. Broader study findings: Broader posttransplant TCR repertoire diversity was predicted by graft donor and pretransplant recipient Inverse Simpson Index values. Recipient TCR diversity dropped after transplant; expanded clonotypes rose from day 30 to 180. Few recipient clonotypes overlapped donors; over 97% were de novo at given depth.

This CDR3 contains 15 residues. Germline V gene data show CDR1 as MNHEY and CDR2 as SVGAGI. Trimming stripped 0 bases from V and 4 bases from J, with 12 bases between. The sequence was collected from a female patient aged 35-55 years who had an allogeneic stem cell transplant from a related donor, so the T cells may come from the graft donor. Some clones in this sample may be carry-over from other donors' samples. The chain joins TRBV6-5 to TRBJ1-1; a weak D match, TRBD1 (5 bases). The sequences come from peripheral blood mononuclear cells, collected 100 days after allogeneic stem cell transplant. The CDR3 protein is CASSYSGVYGTEAFF. Written as DNA, the CDR3 is TGTGCCAGCAGTTACTCGGGGGTTTATGGCACTGAAGCTTTCTTT.